The next 22 T cell receptor beta chains were all read from a single sample in a study of T cells in localized non-small cell lung cancer. Method: immunoSEQ multiplex PCR; TCRdb's copy keeps in-frame clones and lacks some. The sample shows some 64,000 clones, 81% of them seen only once. The starting material was PBMCs, obtained before any cancer treatment. These receptors were collected from a man aged 40-75 years with stage II lung adenocarcinoma.

This clone was counted a few times. This chain uses TRBV13 with TRBJ1-1, with 9 bases aligning to TRBD1. Looked up from germline, CDR1 is PRHDT and CDR2 is FYEKMQ (reference sequence). J was trimmed by 4 bases and V by 5 bases; bases with no gene match: 14. The CDR3 totals 17 residues. Here the CDR3 reads CASSMYRGRGFITEAFF. CDR3 in DNA: TGTGCCAGCAGCATGTACAGGGGGCGCGGATTTATCACTGAAGCTTTCTTT.

The J gene is TRBJ1-5, the V gene TRBV5-8; 7 bases map to TRBD1. CDR3 length equals 14 residues. The germline gives CDR1 SGHTS, CDR2 YDEGEE. J gave up 7 bases and V 2 bases, and 6 bases lay outside the gene matches. In nucleotides, the CDR3 is TGTGCCAGCAGCTTCCCAGGGGGGAGGCAGCCCCAGCATTTT. This encodes CASSFPGGRQPQHF. Combining the CDR3 with reference TRBV5-8 and TRBJ1-5 gives the whole variable domain EAGVTQSPTHLIKTRGQQATLRCSPISGHTSVYWYQQALGLGLQFLLWYDEGEERNRGNFPPRFSGRQFPNYSSELNVNALELEDSALYLCASSFPGGRQPQHFGDGTRLSIL.

The chain links TRBV6-5 to TRBJ2-3; no firm D call. This CDR3 is built from 14 residues. The V gene's germline CDR1 is MNHEY and CDR2 SVGAGI. Trimming shortened V by 2 bases and J by 0 bases, and 6 bases separated the two germline ends. As DNA, the CDR3 is TGTGCCAGCAGTTACATCGGGAGCACAGATACGCAGTATTTT. Encoded protein: CASSYIGSTDTQYF.

The chain carries TRBV7-8 and TRBJ2-3; 11 bases align to TRBD2. The V segment lost 1 base and the J segment 0 bases; nucleotides outside the gene matches: 6. The germline V gene encodes CDR1 SGHVS and CDR2 FQNEAQ. The CDR3 contains 18 residues. The CDR3 region is CASSLGGTSGASTDTQYF. The CDR3 coding sequence is TGTGCCAGCAGCTTAGGCGGGACTAGCGGCGCTAGCACAGATACGCAGTATTTT.

The CDR3 here is CSSDGETQYF. The CDR3 DNA is TGCAGCTCTGACGGGGAGACCCAGTACTTC. The chain has TRBV29-1 and TRBJ2-5; D is unclear. The germline V gene encodes CDR1 SQVTM and CDR2 ANQGSEA. Trimming cost V 8 bases and J 5 bases, with 9 bases left between them. The CDR3 is 10 residues long.

The chain joins TRBV18 to TRBJ2-4; no definite D call. Germline V gene sequence: CDR1 KGHSH, CDR2 LQKENI. This CDR3 contains 14 residues. The germline V and J ends were trimmed by 3 bases and 9 bases, with 15 bases remaining between them. CDR3 loop: CASSPQSVGSIQYF. CDR3 nucleotides: TGTGCCAGCTCACCCCAGTCTGTCGGTAGCATTCAGTACTTC.

V usage is TRBV27 and J usage is TRBJ2-1; 11 bases agree with TRBD2. Trimming at V came to 5 bases and at J to 4 bases, leaving 10 bases not matched to a gene. The V gene's germline CDR1 is MNHEY and CDR2 SMNVEV (reference sequence). CDR3 length: 17 amino acids. The CDR3 region has the DNA TGTGCCAGCAGTACTATCCGGGGACTAGCGGAATACAATGAGCAGTTCTTC. The encoded protein is CASSTIRGLAEYNEQFF.

This rearrangement joins TRBV2 to TRBJ1-1; tentatively, D is TRBD1 (6 bases). The CDR3 has 14 residues. The V and J ends lost 6 bases and 3 bases respectively, with 14 bases between them. In germline, CDR1 is SNHLY, CDR2 FYNNEI. The CDR3 DNA follows: TGTGCCAGCAGAGGGGGGATTTTGGACACTGAAGCTTTCTTT. This gives the protein CASRGGILDTEAFF.

This CDR3 is CASSFNRDRYSEQYF. The CDR3, as DNA: TGTGCCAGCAGCTTTAACCGGGACCGTTATTCCGAGCAGTACTTC. The gene calls are TRBV7-8 and TRBJ2-7; D possibly matches TRBD1 or TRBD2 (5 bases each). Germline loops: CDR1 SGHVS, CDR2 FQNEAQ. V dropped 3 bases and J dropped 6 bases, with 18 bases sitting between them. The CDR3 is 15 residues long.

This clone was detected a few times. The V call is TRBV30, the J call TRBJ2-5, with TRBD2 matching over 8 bases. In germline, CDR1 is GTSNPN, CDR2 SVGIG (reference sequence). The V gene end was trimmed by 3 bases and the J gene end by 5 bases; junction bases not matched to a gene: 2. This CDR3 comprises 12 residues. The CDR3 DNA sequence: TGTGCCTGGAGCCTAGCGGGCGAGACCCAGTACTTC. It is translated as CAWSLAGETQYF.

The chain joins TRBV5-6 to TRBJ2-3; TRBD2 aligns across 15 bases. The germline V gene encodes CDR1 SGHDT and CDR2 YYEEEE. This CDR3 has 19 amino acids. The V segment lost 3 bases and the J segment 0 bases; nucleotides outside the gene matches: 8. CDR3 amino acids: CASSWGLAGGPLSTDTQYF. Here the CDR3 DNA reads TGTGCCAGCAGCTGGGGACTAGCGGGAGGACCGCTTAGCACAGATACGCAGTATTTT. The entire variable domain, with the rest obtained from reference TRBV5-6 and TRBJ2-3, is as follows: DAGVTQSPTHLIKTRGQQVTLRCSPKSGHDTVSWYQQALGQGPQFIFQYYEEEERQRGNFPDRFSGHQFPNYSSELNVNALLLGDSALYLCASSWGLAGGPLSTDTQYFGPGTRLTVL.

The J gene is TRBJ2-7, the V gene TRBV10-3, with TRBD2 matching over 7 bases. This CDR3 spans 14 amino acids. CDR1 is ENHRY and CDR2 is SYGVKD in the germline V gene. V lost 6 bases and J lost 4; bases outside the gene matches: 9. The CDR3 DNA reads as TGTGCCATCAGCGGCGGGGGTTTGCTTTACGAGCAGTACTTC. Translated: CAISGGGLLYEQYF.

In its sample, this clone was seen once. The rearrangement links TRBV30 to TRBJ1-3; TRBD1 matches 9 bases. The CDR3 has 14 amino acids. Germline V gene sequence: CDR1 GTSNPN, CDR2 SVGIG (reference sequence). The trim removed 3 bases at V and 7 bases at J, leaving 7 bases unmatched. In nucleotides, the CDR3 is TGTGCCTGGAGGGACAGGGGATCATGGAACACCATATATTTT. It encodes CAWRDRGSWNTIYF.

This sequence joins TRBV5-6 and TRBJ1-5; D not resolved. The germline V and J ends were trimmed by 4 bases and 0 bases, with 11 bases remaining between them. The germline V gene has CDR1 SGHDT and CDR2 YYEEEE. CDR3 length: 15 amino acids. The CDR3 sequence is CASSTTDGSNQPQHF. DNA for the CDR3: TGTGCCAGCAGCACTACCGACGGTAGCAATCAGCCCCAGCATTTT.

This clone turned up a few times. The V call is TRBV11-2, the J call TRBJ1-3; D is possibly TRBD1 (5 bases). The length of the CDR3 is 15 residues. Germline CDR1 and CDR2: SGHAT and FQNNGV. Trimming pared 1 base from V and 0 bases from J, leaving 7 bases between. This chain's CDR3 is CASSLGGASGNTIYF. The CDR3 bases are TGTGCCAGCAGCTTAGGAGGGGCCTCTGGAAACACCATATATTTT.

V is TRBV11-1 and J is TRBJ2-2, with D maybe TRBD2 (6 bases). This CDR3 contains 16 residues. Germline-derived CDR1 and CDR2 are SGHAT and FQDESV (reference sequence). V lost 5 bases to trimming and J lost 2 bases, with 15 bases between them. The CDR3 DNA is TGTGCCAGCAGCCAAGGGACTGCGGGAAACACCGGGGAGCTGTTTTTT. Its translation is CASSQGTAGNTGELFF.

This rearrangement joins TRBV2 to TRBJ2-7; D might be TRBD1 (7 bases). V was shortened by 5 bases and J by 4 bases, with 9 bases between the two germline ends. This CDR3 is 12 amino acids long. CDR1 is SNHLY, CDR2 FYNNEI, per germline. The CDR3 loop is CASSPGGYEQYF. CDR3 DNA sequence: TGTGCCAGCAGTCCAGGGGGGTACGAGCAGTACTTC.

This chain uses TRBV4-1 with TRBJ1-1; 7 positions match TRBD1. J gave up 6 bases and V 4 bases, and 5 bases lay outside the gene matches. The CDR3 covers 13 residues. Germline CDR1 and CDR2: MGHRA and YSYEKL. This chain's CDR3 is CASSRQGGSEAFF. Written as DNA, the CDR3 is TGCGCCAGCAGCCGACAGGGAGGATCTGAAGCTTTCTTT.

The chain couples TRBV19 to TRBJ2-7; no definite D call. Trimming removed 10 bases at V and 6 bases at J, with 13 bases between. The CDR3 is 11 amino acids. CDR1 and CDR2 from the germline V gene are LNHDA and SQIVND (reference sequence). CDR3: CATGSISEQYF. The CDR3 DNA follows: TGTGCCACCGGCTCCATAAGCGAGCAGTACTTC.

Written as DNA, the CDR3 is TGTGCCTGGAGTCAGGGGACAGTGGGAAACACCATATATTTT. Translation gives CAWSQGTVGNTIYF. This rearrangement joins TRBV30 to TRBJ1-3; 7 positions match TRBD1. The CDR3 length is 14 residues. Germline CDR1 is GTSNPN and CDR2 is SVGIG (reference sequence). After removal of 2 bases from V and 4 bases from J, the junction contained 5 bases not matched to a gene.

This clone has just a few counts. The chain joins TRBV6-5 to TRBJ2-2; D ambiguous. Deletions cut 4 bases from V and 0 bases from J, with 6 bases between. The CDR3 has 14 amino acids. The germline CDR1 and CDR2 sequences are MNHEY and SVGAGI. CDR3: CASSFRANTGELFF. The CDR3 region has the DNA TGTGCCAGCAGTTTTCGAGCGAACACCGGGGAGCTGTTTTTT.

The V gene is TRBV4-1, the J gene TRBJ2-2; D gene ambiguous. V was shortened by 4 bases and J by 7 bases, with 7 bases between the two germline ends. This CDR3 region has 12 residues. The V gene's germline CDR1 is MGHRA and CDR2 YSYEKL. CDR3 DNA: TGCGCCAGCAGCCCCTCAAACGGGGAGCTGTTTTTT. Residues: CASSPSNGELFF.